These 18 T cell receptor beta chains were sequenced from one sample in a study of shared clonotypes between healthy human individuals. Libraries were prepared by immunoSEQ multiplex PCR; TCRdb keeps only in-frame clonotypes and omits some of them. The repertoire consists of around 2,000,000 clones, with just over 90% occurring once and the leading ten covering 1.5% to 2%. Naive CD8 cells lacked CD45RO, underwent positive selection for CCR7 and left out terminally differentiated effector memory CD45RA+ cells. Specimen: naive CD8+ T cells from PBMCs. These receptors came from a man younger than 35 in good health. Some clones in this sample may be carry-over from other donors' samples.

The genes are TRBV13 and TRBJ2-1; tentatively, D is TRBD2 (6 bases). V was cut by 2 bases and J by 7 bases, with 9 bases left in between. Per the germline V gene, CDR1 is PRHDT and CDR2 is FYEKMQ (reference sequence). This CDR3 has 13 amino acids. CDR3 residues: CASSLRGRNEQFF. In DNA, the CDR3 is TGTGCCAGCAGCTTACGGGGGAGGAATGAGCAGTTCTTC.

This clone was picked up a small number of times. This specimen includes other DNA sequences encoding the same CDR3. The V and J genes are TRBV9 and TRBJ1-5; TRBD1 matches 12 bases. Germline assignment: CDR1 SGDLS and CDR2 YYNGEE. V lost 4 bases and J lost 7; bases outside the gene matches: 6. This CDR3 contains 15 residues. Here the CDR3 DNA reads TGTGCCAGCAGCCCTGGGACAGGGGGCAGCCAGCCCCAGCATTTT. It is translated as CASSPGTGGSQPQHF.

This clone occurred once. V is TRBV5-5 and J is TRBJ1-1; no definite D call. Germline lookup yields CDR1 SGHKS and CDR2 YYEKEE (reference sequence). V dropped 4 bases and J dropped 1 base, with 14 bases sitting between them. The CDR3 consists of 15 residues. As DNA, the CDR3 is TGTGCCAGCAGCGAGAAAAATCCAAGGAACACTGAAGCTTTCTTT. Its translation: CASSEKNPRNTEAFF.

This chain connects TRBV15 to TRBJ2-2, with a weak D call TRBD2 (6 bases). V gave up 4 bases and J gave up 4 bases, with 16 bases separating them. The CDR3 consists of 16 residues. Germline V gene sequence: CDR1 LNHNV, CDR2 YYDKDF (reference sequence). The CDR3 coding sequence is TGTGCCACCAGCACTCCCGCGACGGGAGTCACCGGGGAGCTGTTTTTT. Protein: CATSTPATGVTGELFF.

V gene TRBV11-2 combines with J gene TRBJ2-1; the match to TRBD2 covers 7 bases. The CDR3 runs to 14 residues. V lost 5 bases to trimming and J lost 8 bases; unmatched junction nucleotides: 9. CDR1 SGHAT and CDR2 FQNNGV come from the germline V gene. The CDR3 DNA reads as TGTGCCAGCAGCCCGGGGGGAGGCTGGGATGAGCAGTTCTTC. Translating gives CASSPGGGWDEQFF.

The chain uses TRBV7-9 and TRBJ2-1; the D is unclear. From germline, CDR1 is SEHNR and CDR2 FQNEAQ (reference sequence). CDR3 length equals 11 residues. Trimming stripped 2 bases from V and 10 bases from J, with 6 bases between. This CDR3 reads CASSLSREQFF. In DNA form, the CDR3 reads TGTGCCAGCAGCTTATCGAGGGAGCAGTTCTTC.

This chain joins TRBV9 and TRBJ1-2; D not certain. This CDR3 is 14 amino acids long. Trimming pared 4 bases from V and 5 bases from J, leaving 15 bases between. Germline assignment: CDR1 SGDLS and CDR2 YYNGEE. The CDR3 reads CASSSPVMEYGYTF. The CDR3 DNA follows: TGTGCCAGCAGCTCTCCGGTTATGGAGTATGGCTACACCTTC.

Comments on this clone: Other DNA sequences from this sample encode an identical CDR3 as well. The chain joins TRBV27 to TRBJ2-7, with TRBD2 as a possible D gene (5 bases). The CDR3 loop spans 13 amino acids. Germline V gene lookup returns CDR1 MNHEY and CDR2 SMNVEV (reference sequence). V was clipped by 0 bases and J by 3 bases, with 6 bases between them. CDR3 in amino acids: CASSLSGSYEQYF. CDR3 bases: TGTGCCAGCAGTTTATCGGGGAGCTACGAGCAGTACTTC.

The chain has TRBV2 and TRBJ2-5; tentatively, D is TRBD2 (7 bases). TRBJ2-7 matches the DNA end more closely, so the J call is doubtful. Germline CDR1 is SNHLY and CDR2 is FYNNEI. This CDR3 is built from 15 residues. The CDR3 spells CASTYGRGHSYEQYF. DNA of the CDR3: TGTGCCAGCACGTACGGGCGGGGGCACTCCTACGAGCAGTACTTC.

This chain joins TRBV27 and TRBJ2-1; no clear D gene. The CDR3 has 14 residues. V gave up 8 bases and J gave up 0 bases, with 11 bases separating them. In germline, CDR1 is MNHEY, CDR2 SMNVEV (reference sequence). The CDR3 loop reads CASGGPNSYNEQFF. Here the CDR3 DNA reads TGTGCCAGCGGCGGACCTAACTCCTACAATGAGCAGTTCTTC.

The chain joins TRBV7-8 to TRBJ2-7, with a possible D match to TRBD1 (6 bases). Germline CDR1 and CDR2: SGHVS and FQNEAQ. The CDR3 is 15 residues long. Deletions cut 1 base from V and 2 bases from J, with 12 bases between. CDR3: CASSLDRDTTYEQYF. For the CDR3, the DNA is TGTGCCAGCAGCTTAGACAGGGATACGACCTACGAGCAGTACTTC.

Only a few counts were recorded for this clone. This specimen includes other DNA sequences encoding the same CDR3. The V call is TRBV7-7, the J call TRBJ2-1; 8 positions match TRBD2. The CDR3 totals 15 residues. After removal of 5 bases from V and 4 bases from J, the junction contained 7 bases not matched to a gene. Germline V gives CDR1 SSHAT, CDR2 FNYEAQ (reference sequence). The CDR3 reads CASSEGLAAYNEQFF. The DNA for the CDR3 is TGTGCCAGCAGCGAAGGACTAGCAGCTTACAATGAGCAGTTCTTC.

This chain uses TRBV7-2 with TRBJ1-2, with 8 bases matching TRBD1. J gave up 8 bases and V 8 bases, and 13 bases lay outside the gene matches. The CDR3 covers 14 residues. Germline lookup yields CDR1 SGHTA and CDR2 FQGNSA. DNA of the CDR3: TGTGCCAGCCCCTATACCGGACAGGGTTTCGGCTACACCTTC. This encodes CASPYTGQGFGYTF.

A single count supports this clone. V usage is TRBV28 and J usage is TRBJ2-1, with TRBD2 identical over 10 bases. This CDR3 region has 16 residues. The V segment lost 5 bases and the J segment 6 bases; nucleotides outside the gene matches: 10. Germline V gene lookup returns CDR1 MDHEN and CDR2 SYDVKM. The CDR3 is CASSPIIAGGSNEQFF. Written as DNA, the CDR3 is TGTGCCAGCAGTCCCATAATAGCGGGAGGTAGCAATGAGCAGTTCTTC. The full variable domain, completed using reference TRBV28 and TRBJ2-1, is DVKVTQSSRYLVKRTGEKVFLECVQDMDHENMFWYRQDPGLGLRLIYFSYDVKMKEKGDIPEGYSVSREKKERFSLILESASTNQTSMYLCASSPIIAGGSNEQFFGPGTRLTVL.

Concerning this clone itself: Since no conserved phenylalanine or tryptophan closes the CDR3, a read error is the likely cause. This chain uses TRBV6-4 with TRBJ1-2; 9 bases map to TRBD1. V shed 5 bases and J 2 bases; nucleotides not matched to a gene: 6. CDR3 size: 15 residues. Germline loops: CDR1 MRHNA, CDR2 SNTAGT. CDR3 coding DNA: TGTGCCAGCAGTTACAACAGGGGGCGGAACTATGGCTACACCTTG. Translating gives CASSYNRGRNYGYTL.

The rearrangement links TRBV14 to TRBJ2-3; 11 bases fit TRBD2. V dropped 5 bases and J dropped 5; count of bases not matched to a gene: 3. The CDR3 spans 14 residues. Looked up from germline, CDR1 is SGHDN and CDR2 is FVKESK. CDR3: CASSTGLAGDTQYF. As DNA, the CDR3 is TGTGCCAGCAGCACCGGACTAGCGGGAGATACGCAGTATTTT.

The chain joins TRBV19 to TRBJ2-7; 7 bases line up with TRBD2. Losses at the gene ends were 4 bases for V and 3 bases for J; bases not matched to a gene: 6. Per germline, CDR1 LNHDA and CDR2 SQIVND (reference sequence). The CDR3 is made up of 14 amino acids. Here the CDR3 DNA reads TGTGCCAGTAGTAACTCGGGGGGACTCTACGAGCAGTACTTC. It specifies CASSNSGGLYEQYF.

This rearrangement joins TRBV29-1 to TRBJ2-7; D is unresolved. The CDR3 covers 15 residues. V was cut by 4 bases and J by 2 bases, with 18 bases left in between. Germline CDR1 SQVTM, CDR2 ANQGSEA. CDR3 sequence (DNA): TGCAGCGTTGTTCGTGTGGCGACAAACCCCTACGAGCAGTACTTC. Translating gives CSVVRVATNPYEQYF.